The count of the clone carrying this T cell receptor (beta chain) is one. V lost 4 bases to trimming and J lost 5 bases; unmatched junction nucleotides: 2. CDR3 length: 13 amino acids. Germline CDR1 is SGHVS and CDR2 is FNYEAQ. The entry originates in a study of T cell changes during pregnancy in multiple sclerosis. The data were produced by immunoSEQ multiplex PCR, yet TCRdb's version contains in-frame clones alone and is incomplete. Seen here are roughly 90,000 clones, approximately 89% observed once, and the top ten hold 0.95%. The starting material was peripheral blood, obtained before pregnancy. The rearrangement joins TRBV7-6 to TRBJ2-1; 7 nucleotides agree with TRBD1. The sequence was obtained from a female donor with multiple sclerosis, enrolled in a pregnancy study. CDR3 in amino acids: CASSSGQNNEQFF. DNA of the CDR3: TGTGCCAGCAGCTCGGGACAGAACAATGAGCAGTTCTTC.